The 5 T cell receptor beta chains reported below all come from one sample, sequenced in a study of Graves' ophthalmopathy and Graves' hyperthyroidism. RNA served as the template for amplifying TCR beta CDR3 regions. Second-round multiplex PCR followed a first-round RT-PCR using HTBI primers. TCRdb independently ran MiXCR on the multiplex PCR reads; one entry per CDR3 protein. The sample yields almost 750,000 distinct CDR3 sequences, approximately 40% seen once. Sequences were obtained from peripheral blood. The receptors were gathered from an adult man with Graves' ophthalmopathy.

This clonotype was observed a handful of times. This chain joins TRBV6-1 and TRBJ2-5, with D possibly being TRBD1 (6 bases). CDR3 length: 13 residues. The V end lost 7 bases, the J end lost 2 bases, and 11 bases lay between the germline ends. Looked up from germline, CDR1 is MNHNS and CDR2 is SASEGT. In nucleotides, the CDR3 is TGTGCCAGCAATCGAAGGGGGCAAGAGACCCAGTACTTC. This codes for CASNRRGQETQYF.

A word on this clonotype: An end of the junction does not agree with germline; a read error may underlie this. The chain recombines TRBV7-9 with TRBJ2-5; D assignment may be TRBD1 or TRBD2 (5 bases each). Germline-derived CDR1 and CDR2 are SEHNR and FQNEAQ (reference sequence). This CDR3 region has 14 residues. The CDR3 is CASSQEGYQETRYF. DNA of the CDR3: TGTGCCAGCAGCCAAGAGGGGTACCAAGAGACCCGGTACTTC.

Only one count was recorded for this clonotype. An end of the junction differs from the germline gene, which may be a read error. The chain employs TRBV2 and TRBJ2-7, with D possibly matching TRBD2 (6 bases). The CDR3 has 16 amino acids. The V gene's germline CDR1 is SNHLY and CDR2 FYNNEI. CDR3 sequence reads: CASRRTPSDYSYEQCF. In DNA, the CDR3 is TGTGCCAGCAGGAGAACCCCTAGCGACTACTCCTACGAGCAGTGCTTC.

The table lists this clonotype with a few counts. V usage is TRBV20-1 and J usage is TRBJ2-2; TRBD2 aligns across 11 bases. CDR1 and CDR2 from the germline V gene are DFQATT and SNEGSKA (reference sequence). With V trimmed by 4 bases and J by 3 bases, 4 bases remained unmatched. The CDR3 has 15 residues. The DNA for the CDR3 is TGCAGTGCTAAGATAGCGGGAGGGGACACCGGGGAGCTGTTTTTT. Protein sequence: CSAKIAGGDTGELFF.

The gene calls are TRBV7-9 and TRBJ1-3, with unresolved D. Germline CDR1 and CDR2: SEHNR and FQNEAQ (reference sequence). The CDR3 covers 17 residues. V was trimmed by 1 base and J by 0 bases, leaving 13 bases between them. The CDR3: CASSLERWSPSGNTIYF. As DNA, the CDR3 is TGTGCCAGCAGCTTAGAGAGGTGGTCGCCCTCTGGAAACACCATATATTTT.